This paragraph reports one TCR beta chain. The antigen is undetermined. This entry belongs to a study of beta chain features in type 1 diabetes. General observations from the study: A potential PCR bias toward shorter templates would be equal in patient and control samples. Among type 1 diabetes patients, VDJ junctions had fewer insertions and more deletions.

The ends lost 5 bases at V and 3 bases at J; junction bases unmatched: 2. In germline, CDR1 is GTSNPN, CDR2 SVGIG (reference sequence). The CDR3 has 13 residues. TCRB transcripts that were expressed got sequenced, as all of the isolated RNA had been reverse transcribed. Produced via immunoSEQ multiplex PCR; TCRdb's table is partial and in-frame only. The sample carries 130,000 to 150,000 clones, roughly 50% recorded once. Cells sorted by CD45RO/CCR7/CD25/CD127/CD95/CD27 comprised CD4+ naive, central memory, regulatory and stem cell-like memory cells. This clonotype was obtained from a man aged 18 to 30 in good health. Sequencing input: Tregs from blood. V is TRBV30 and J is TRBJ1-1; 11 bases fit TRBD1. The CDR3 protein is CAWRDRGDTEAFF. For the CDR3, the DNA is TGTGCCTGGCGGGACAGGGGGGACACTGAAGCTTTCTTT.